This TCR beta chain stems from a study of T cells after posttransplantation cyclophosphamide. The V end was cut by 0 bases, the J end by 0 bases, with 15 bases between. In germline, CDR1 is GTSNPN, CDR2 SVGIG (reference sequence). The CDR3 covers 16 residues. Clones were sequenced by immunoSEQ multiplex PCR, and TCRdb holds only the in-frame ones, with some missing. The sample holds about 53,000 clones, about 86% seen once. Study-level results: Later blood repertoires were often dominated by clones from the donor CD8+ memory compartment. Recipient CMV seropositivity and CMV reactivation strongly tracked TRB clonality.

Worth noting for this clone: Its antigen is not known.

The sequencing sample was made of PBMCs. This chain joins TRBV30 and TRBJ2-7; possible D gene TRBD2, 5 bases. The sequence derives from a man aged 25 to 45 with a blood cancer, CMV-positive, and with a related stem cell donor. The CDR3 here is CAWSVIGTGSSYEQYF. DNA of the CDR3: TGTGCCTGGAGTGTAATCGGAACGGGAAGCTCCTACGAGCAGTACTTC.